This T cell receptor beta chain emerged from a study of CD8+ T cells in alopecia areata. Study in general: Patients in the treated group were given tofacitinib by mouth, 5 to 10 mg twice a day. The percentage of affected scalp area served as the score of severity for treated patients.

Treatment defined: oral pan-JAK inhibitor, 5-10 mg twice daily. Extracted RNA was reverse transcribed into cDNA, the sequencing template. The table came from immunoSEQ multiplex PCR; TCRdb's copy has only in-frame clones and leaves some out. The sample lists 150,000 to 200,000 clones; roughly 50% were seen once. The receptor was isolated from a human donor with alopecia areata. Sequencing used CD8+ T cells sorted from blood, obtained at week 24, from a patient treated with tofacitinib.

The CDR3 coding sequence is TGTGCCACCAGCAGGGCCGGGACAGGAAATTCACCCCTCCACTTT. Translation: CATSRAGTGNSPLHF. The chain uses TRBV15 and TRBJ1-6, with 8 bases identical to TRBD1. The CDR3 is 15 amino acids. Germline V CDR1 and CDR2: LNHNV, YYDKDF (reference sequence). Trimming cost V 3 bases and J 7 bases; bases outside gene matches: 5.